Below, one T cell receptor beta chain is given with its context. Its matching antigen is unknown. This entry belongs to a study of blood T cells in healthy people across ages. V was cut by 1 base and J by 2 bases, with 10 bases left in between. CDR1 and CDR2 (germline): MGHRA, YSYEKL. This CDR3 is 15 amino acids long. The second PCR ran about 6 to 12 cycles with a sample-barcoded 5' primer and J-beta primers. TCRdb reanalysed the 5' RACE reads using MiXCR and keeps one entry per CDR3 protein. In the table there are about 800,000 distinct CDR3 sequences, over 45% of which are singletons. Every sample yielded at least 6 million isolated PBMCs. General study results and limits: Age brought a roughly linear fall in TCR beta diversity measured per million T cells.

This TCR was sampled from a man aged 25 to 40 in good health. Source material: blood. The V and J genes are TRBV4-1 and TRBJ2-3; no firm D call. The CDR3 nucleotides read TGCGCCAGCAGCCAAGTCCAATTCCACACAGATACGCAGTATTTT. Residues: CASSQVQFHTDTQYF.